The T cell receptor beta chain described here comes from a study of blood T cell repertoires in COVID-19. How the authors handled the data: Amplification with reference gene primers provided the estimates of nucleated cell counts. This table comes from immunoSEQ multiplex PCR, and its TCRdb copy is limited to in-frame clones, with some not included. Clone size and the V and J calls come from that table; the DNA yielded D and trimming. The table has about 150,000 clones, about 90% seen once; the top ten hold around 7%. CDR3 length equals 14 residues. Germline values: CDR1 LGHDT, CDR2 YNNKEL (reference sequence). Germline trimming cut 6 bases from V and 2 bases from J; bases unmatched to any gene: 4. Everyone who took part was about 18 to 90 years old, and they came from about 25 US areas.

The TCR sequence derives from a woman between 50 and 59 years old who had recovered from COVID-19. The sample was PBMCs or T cells enriched from blood (not recorded which). The rearrangement joins TRBV3-1 (or the pseudogene TRBV3-2) to TRBJ1-5; 7 bases are a match to TRBD1. The CDR3 spells CASSFTGGNQPQHF. In DNA, the CDR3 is TGTGCCAGCAGTTTCACAGGGGGCAATCAGCCCCAGCATTTT.